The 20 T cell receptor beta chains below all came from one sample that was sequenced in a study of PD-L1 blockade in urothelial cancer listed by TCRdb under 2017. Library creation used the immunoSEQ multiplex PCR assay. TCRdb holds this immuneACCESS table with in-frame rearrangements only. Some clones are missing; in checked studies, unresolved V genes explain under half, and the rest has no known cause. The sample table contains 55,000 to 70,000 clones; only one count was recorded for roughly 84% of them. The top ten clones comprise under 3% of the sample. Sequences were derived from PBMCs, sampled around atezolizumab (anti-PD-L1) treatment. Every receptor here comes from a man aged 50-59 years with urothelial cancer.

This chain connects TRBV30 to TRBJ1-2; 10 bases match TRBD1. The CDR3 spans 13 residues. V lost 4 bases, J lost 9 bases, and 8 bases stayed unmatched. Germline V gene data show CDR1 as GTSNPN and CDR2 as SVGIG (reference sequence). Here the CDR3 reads CAWTRDRGMRYTF. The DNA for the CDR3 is TGTGCCTGGACCCGGGACAGGGGAATGCGCTACACCTTC. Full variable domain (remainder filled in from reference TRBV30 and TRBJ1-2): SQTIHQWPATLVQPVGSPLSLECTVEGTSNPNLYWYRQAAGRGLQLLFYSVGIGQISSEVPQNLSASRPQDRQFILSSKKLLLSDSGFYLCAWTRDRGMRYTFGSGTRLTVV.

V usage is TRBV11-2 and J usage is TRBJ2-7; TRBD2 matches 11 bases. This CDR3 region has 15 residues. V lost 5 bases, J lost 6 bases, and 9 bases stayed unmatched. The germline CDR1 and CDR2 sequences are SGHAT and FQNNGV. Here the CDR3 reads CASSRTSGSPGEQYF. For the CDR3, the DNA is TGTGCCAGCAGCCGGACTAGCGGGTCCCCGGGCGAGCAGTACTTC.

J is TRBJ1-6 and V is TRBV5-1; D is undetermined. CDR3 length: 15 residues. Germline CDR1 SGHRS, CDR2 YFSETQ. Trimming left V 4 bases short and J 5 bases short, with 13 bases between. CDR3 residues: CASSPSTQDNSPLHF. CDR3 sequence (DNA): TGCGCCAGCAGCCCATCGACGCAGGATAATTCACCCCTCCACTTT.

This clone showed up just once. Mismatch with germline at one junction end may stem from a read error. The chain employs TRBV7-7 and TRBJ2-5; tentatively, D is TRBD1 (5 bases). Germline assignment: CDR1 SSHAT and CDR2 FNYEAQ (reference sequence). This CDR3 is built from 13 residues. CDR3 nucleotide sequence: TGTGCTAGCAGCACACAGGTCCAAGAGACCCAGTACTTC. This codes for CASSTQVQETQYF.

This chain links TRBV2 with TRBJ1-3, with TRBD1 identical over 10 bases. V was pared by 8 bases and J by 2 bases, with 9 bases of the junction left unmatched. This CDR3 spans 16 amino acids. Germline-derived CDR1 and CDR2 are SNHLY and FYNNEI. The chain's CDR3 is CASFTDRGRTGNTIYF. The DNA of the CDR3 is TGTGCCAGCTTCACCGACAGGGGGCGAACTGGAAACACCATATATTTT.

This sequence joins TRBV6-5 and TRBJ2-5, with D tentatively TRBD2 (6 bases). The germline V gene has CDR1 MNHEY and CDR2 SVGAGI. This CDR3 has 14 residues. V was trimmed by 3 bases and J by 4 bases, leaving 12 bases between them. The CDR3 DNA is TGTGCCAGCAGTTATGGAGCCGGGGGAGAGACCCAGTACTTC. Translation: CASSYGAGGETQYF.

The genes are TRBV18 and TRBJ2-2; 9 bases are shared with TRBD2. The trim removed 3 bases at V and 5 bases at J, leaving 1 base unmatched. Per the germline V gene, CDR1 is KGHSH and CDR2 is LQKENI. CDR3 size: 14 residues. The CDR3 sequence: CASSPLAGTGELFF. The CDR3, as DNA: TGTGCCAGCTCACCCCTAGCGGGAACCGGGGAGCTGTTTTTT. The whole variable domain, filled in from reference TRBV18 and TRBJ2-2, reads NAGVMQNPRHLVRRRGQEARLRCSPMKGHSHVYWYRQLPEEGLKFMVYLQKENIIDESGMPKERFSAEFPKEGPSILRIQQVVRGDSAAYFCASSPLAGTGELFFGEGSRLTVL.

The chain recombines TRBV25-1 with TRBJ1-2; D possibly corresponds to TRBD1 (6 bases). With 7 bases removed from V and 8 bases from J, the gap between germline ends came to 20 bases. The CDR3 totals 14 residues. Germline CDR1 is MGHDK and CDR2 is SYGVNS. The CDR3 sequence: CASNVAGGRGGYTF. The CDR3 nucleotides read TGTGCCAGCAACGTGGCGGGGGGGCGCGGGGGCTACACCTTC.

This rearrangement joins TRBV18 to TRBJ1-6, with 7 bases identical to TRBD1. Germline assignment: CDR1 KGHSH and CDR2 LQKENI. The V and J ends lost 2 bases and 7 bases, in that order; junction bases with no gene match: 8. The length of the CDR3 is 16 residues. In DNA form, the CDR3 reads TGTGCCAGCTCACCAGGGACAGTCCTAATCAATTCACCCCTCCACTTT. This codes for CASSPGTVLINSPLHF.

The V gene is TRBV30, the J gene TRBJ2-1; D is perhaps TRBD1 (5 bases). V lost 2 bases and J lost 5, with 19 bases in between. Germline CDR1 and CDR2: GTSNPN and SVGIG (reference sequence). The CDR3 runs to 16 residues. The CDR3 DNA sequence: TGTGCCTGGAGTCGATCTCCTCGGACAACCAACAATGAGCAGTTCTTC. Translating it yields CAWSRSPRTTNNEQFF.

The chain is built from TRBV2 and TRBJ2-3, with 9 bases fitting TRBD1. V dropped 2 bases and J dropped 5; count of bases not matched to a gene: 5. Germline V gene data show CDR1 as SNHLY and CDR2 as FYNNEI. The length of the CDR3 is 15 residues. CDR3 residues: CASSELGQGLDTQYF. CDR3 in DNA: TGTGCCAGCAGTGAATTAGGACAGGGGTTAGATACGCAGTATTTT.

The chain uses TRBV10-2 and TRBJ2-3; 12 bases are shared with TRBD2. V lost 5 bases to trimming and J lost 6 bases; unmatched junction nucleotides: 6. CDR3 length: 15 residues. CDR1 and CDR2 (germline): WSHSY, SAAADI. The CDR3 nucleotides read TGCGCCAGCAGTAAGACTAGCGGGAGTTTGGATACGCAGTATTTT. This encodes CASSKTSGSLDTQYF.

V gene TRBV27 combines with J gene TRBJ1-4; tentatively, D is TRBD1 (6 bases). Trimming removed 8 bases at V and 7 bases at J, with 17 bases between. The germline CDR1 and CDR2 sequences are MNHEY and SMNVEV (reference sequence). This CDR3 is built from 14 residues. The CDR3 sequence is CASRPAGAAEKLFF. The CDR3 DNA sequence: TGTGCCAGCCGCCCGGCGGGGGCGGCTGAAAAACTGTTTTTT.

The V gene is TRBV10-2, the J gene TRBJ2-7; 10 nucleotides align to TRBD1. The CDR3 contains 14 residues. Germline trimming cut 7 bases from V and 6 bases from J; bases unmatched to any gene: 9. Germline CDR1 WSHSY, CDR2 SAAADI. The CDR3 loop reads CASTKTDRGAEQYF. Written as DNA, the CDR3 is TGCGCCAGCACAAAAACGGACAGGGGGGCCGAGCAGTACTTC.

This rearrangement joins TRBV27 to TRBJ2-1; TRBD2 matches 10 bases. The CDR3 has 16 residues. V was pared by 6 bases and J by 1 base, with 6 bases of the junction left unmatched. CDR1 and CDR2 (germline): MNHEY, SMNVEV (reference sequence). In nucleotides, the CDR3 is TGTGCCAGCAGCATTAGCGGGAGGAGGTCCTACAATGAGCAGTTCTTC. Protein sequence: CASSISGRRSYNEQFF.

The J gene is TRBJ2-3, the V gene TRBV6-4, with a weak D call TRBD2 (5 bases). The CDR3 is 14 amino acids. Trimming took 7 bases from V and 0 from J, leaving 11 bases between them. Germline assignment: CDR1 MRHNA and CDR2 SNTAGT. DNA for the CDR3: TGTGCCAGCAAGCTTAGCGCCAGCACAGATACGCAGTATTTT. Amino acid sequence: CASKLSASTDTQYF.

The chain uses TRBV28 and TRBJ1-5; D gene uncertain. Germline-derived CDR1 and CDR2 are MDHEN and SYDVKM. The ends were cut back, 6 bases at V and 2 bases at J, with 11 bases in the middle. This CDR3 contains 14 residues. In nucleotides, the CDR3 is TGTGCCAGCAGGGACCGGAGGCGCAATCAGCCCCAGCATTTT. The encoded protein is CASRDRRRNQPQHF.

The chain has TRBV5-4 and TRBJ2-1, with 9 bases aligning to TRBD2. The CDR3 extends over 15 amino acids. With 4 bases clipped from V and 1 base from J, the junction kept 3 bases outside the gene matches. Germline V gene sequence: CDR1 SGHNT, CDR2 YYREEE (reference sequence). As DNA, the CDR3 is TGTGCCAGCAGCCCGACTAGCGGATCCTACAATGAGCAGTTCTTC. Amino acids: CASSPTSGSYNEQFF. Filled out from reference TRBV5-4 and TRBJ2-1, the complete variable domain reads ETGVTQSPTHLIKTRGQQVTLRCSSQSGHNTVSWYQQALGQGPQFIFQYYREEENGRGNFPPRFSGLQFPNYSSELNVNALELDDSALYLCASSPTSGSYNEQFFGPGTRLTVL.

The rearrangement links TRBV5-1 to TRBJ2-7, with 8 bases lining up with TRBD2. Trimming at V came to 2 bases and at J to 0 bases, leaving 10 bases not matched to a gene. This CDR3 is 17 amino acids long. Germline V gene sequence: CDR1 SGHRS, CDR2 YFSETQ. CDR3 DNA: TGCGCCAGCAGCTTAGGTCTAGCGGGCGCGAGCTCCTACGAGCAGTACTTC. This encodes CASSLGLAGASSYEQYF.

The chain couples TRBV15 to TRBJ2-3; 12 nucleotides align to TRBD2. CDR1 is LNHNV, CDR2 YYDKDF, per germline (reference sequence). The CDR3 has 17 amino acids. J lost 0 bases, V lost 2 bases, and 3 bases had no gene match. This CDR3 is CATSRIGLAGSTDTQYF. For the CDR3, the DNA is TGTGCCACCAGCAGAATTGGACTAGCGGGAAGCACAGATACGCAGTATTTT.